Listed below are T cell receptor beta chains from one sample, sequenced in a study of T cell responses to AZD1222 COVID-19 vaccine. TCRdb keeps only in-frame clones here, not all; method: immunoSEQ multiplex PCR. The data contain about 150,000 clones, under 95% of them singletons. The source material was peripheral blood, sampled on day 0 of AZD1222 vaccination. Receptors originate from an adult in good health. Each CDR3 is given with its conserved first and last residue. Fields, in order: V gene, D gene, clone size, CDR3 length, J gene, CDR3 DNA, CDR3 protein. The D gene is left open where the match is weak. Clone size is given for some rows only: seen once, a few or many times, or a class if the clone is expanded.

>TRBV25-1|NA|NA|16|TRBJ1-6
TGTGCCAGCAGAGCCGCCCCCGATACAGTTAGTTCACCCCTCCACTTT
CASRAAPDTVSSPLHF
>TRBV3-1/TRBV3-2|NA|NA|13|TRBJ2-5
TGTGCCAGCAGCCAAGGACTGCAAGAGACCCAGTACTTC
CASSQGLQETQYF
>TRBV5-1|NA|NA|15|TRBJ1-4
TGCGCCAGCAGTGAAGTGTCAGGACGGAATGAAAAACTGTTTTTT
CASSEVSGRNEKLFF
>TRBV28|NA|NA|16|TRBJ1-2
TGTGCCAGCAGTTTGTGGCAGGGCCTAAACGGGGGAGGCTACACCTTC
CASSLWQGLNGGGYTF
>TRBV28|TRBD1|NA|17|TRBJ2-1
TGTGCCAGCAGTTCATCGACGGGCAGGGGGCAACGGGATGAGCAGTTCTTC
CASSSSTGRGQRDEQFF
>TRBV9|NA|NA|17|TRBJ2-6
TGTGCCAGCAGCGACATACGGGTTCTCTCTGGGGCCAACGTCCTGACTTTC
CASSDIRVLSGANVLTF
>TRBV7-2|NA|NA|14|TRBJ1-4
TGTGCCAGCAGCTTAACGTCCGGTAGGGTAAAACTGTTTTTT
CASSLTSGRVKLFF
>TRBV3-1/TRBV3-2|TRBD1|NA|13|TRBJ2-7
TGTGCCAGCAGCCAGACGGGACAGGGGCCTCTATCCTTC
CASSQTGQGPLSF
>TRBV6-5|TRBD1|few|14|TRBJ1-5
TGTGCCAGCAGGGCCAACAGGGGCCATCAGCCCCAGCATTTT
CASRANRGHQPQHF
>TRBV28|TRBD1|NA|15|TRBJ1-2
TGTGCCAGCAGTGTACCGGGACAGGGGGCAGGCGGCTACACCTTC
CASSVPGQGAGGYTF
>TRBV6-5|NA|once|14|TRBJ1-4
TGTGCCAGCCTACTGGGCCCAACTAATGAAAAACTGTTTTTT
CASLLGPTNEKLFF
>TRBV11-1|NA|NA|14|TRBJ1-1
TGTGCCAGCAGCTTATCGGGGGGTGTCACTGAAGCTTTCTTT
CASSLSGGVTEAFF
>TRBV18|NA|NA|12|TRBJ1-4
TGTGCCAGCTCACCCAACACTGAAAAACTGTTTTTT
CASSPNTEKLFF
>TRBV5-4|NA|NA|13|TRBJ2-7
TGTGCCAGCAGCTTGGGGGGGCCAAACGAGCAGTACTTC
CASSLGGPNEQYF
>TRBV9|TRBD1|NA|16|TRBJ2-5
TGTGCCAGCAACGGGGAGACAGGGGGGTTTGGAGAGACCCAGTACTTC
CASNGETGGFGETQYF
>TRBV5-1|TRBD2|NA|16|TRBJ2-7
TGCGCCAGCAGACCCGGACTAGCGGGAGTTCTAGCCGAGCAGTACTTC
CASRPGLAGVLAEQYF
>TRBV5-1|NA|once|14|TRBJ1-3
TGCGCCAGCCAGGACTCTCGGTCTGGAAACACCATATATTTT
CASQDSRSGNTIYF
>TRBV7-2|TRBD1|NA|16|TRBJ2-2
TGTGCCAGCAGCTTAGGGTCAGGGGGCAGGACCGGGGAGCTGTTTTTT
CASSLGSGGRTGELFF
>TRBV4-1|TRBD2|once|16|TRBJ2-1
TGCGCCAGCAGCCAAGGTAGCGGGGGGGCCTACAATGAGCAGTTCTTC
CASSQGSGGAYNEQFF
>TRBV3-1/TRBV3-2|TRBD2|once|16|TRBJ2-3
TGTGCCAGCAGAGTTTCCGGGACTAGCGGTACAGATACGCAGTATTTT
CASRVSGTSGTDTQYF
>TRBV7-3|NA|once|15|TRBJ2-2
TGTGCCAGCAGCTTAGGGGGGAGCGGTGCCGGGGAGCTGTTTTTT
CASSLGGSGAGELFF
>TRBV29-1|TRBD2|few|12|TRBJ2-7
TGCAGCATAGCGGGAGGGCCCAACGAGCAGTACTTC
CSIAGGPNEQYF
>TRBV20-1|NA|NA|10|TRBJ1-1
TGCAGTGCTTGGGGCGAGGGAGCTTTCTTT
CSAWGEGAFF
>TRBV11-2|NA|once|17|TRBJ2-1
TGTGCCAGCAGCTTAGGGTCCGTCGTTGGCTCCTACAATGAGCAGTTCTTC
CASSLGSVVGSYNEQFF
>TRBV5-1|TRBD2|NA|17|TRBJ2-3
TGCGCCAGCAGCTTGGGTGCTCGAGCGGGAGAGACAGATACGCAGTATTTT
CASSLGARAGETDTQYF
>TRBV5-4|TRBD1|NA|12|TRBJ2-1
TGTGCCAGCACCGACAGGGGACTCGAGCAGTTCTTC
CASTDRGLEQFF
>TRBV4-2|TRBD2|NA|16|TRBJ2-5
TGTGCCAGCAGCCAAGGAATAGCGGGAGGAGGAGAGACCCAGTACTTC
CASSQGIAGGGETQYF
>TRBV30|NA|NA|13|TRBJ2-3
TGTGCCTGGAGTGCCTCTAGACCAGATACGCAGTATTTT
CAWSASRPDTQYF
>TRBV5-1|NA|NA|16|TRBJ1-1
TGCGCCAGCAGCTTGCGGGCGGGGGGGATTGGAACTGAAGCTTTCTTT
CASSLRAGGIGTEAFF
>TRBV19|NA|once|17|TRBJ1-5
TGTGCCAGTATTACCCCCTCCGGGACCGGATACAATCAGCCCCAGCATTTT
CASITPSGTGYNQPQHF
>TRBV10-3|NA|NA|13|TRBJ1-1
TGTGCCGCCTTCGGGGTCCCAAACACTGAAGCTTTCTTT
CAAFGVPNTEAFF